This T cell receptor beta chain is drawn from a study of blood T cell repertoires in COVID-19. The germline V gene has CDR1 SGHTA and CDR2 FQGTGA. This CDR3 is 17 amino acids long. V was cut by 3 bases and J by 11 bases, with 26 bases left in between. Assay: immunoSEQ multiplex PCR; the TCRdb copy retains only in-frame clones and omits some. The profile shows approximately 150,000 clones, over 80% of them singletons. The receptor comes from a man in his forties or fifties who had recovered from COVID-19. The chain carries TRBV7-3 and TRBJ1-5, with D possibly TRBD1 on 6 matching bases. Specimen: peripheral blood. Here the CDR3 reads CASSFRSGGLQNSTQHF. The CDR3 DNA sequence: TGTGCCAGCAGCTTTCGGTCGGGGGGGCTCCAGAATTCGACCCAGCATTTT.